This T cell receptor beta chain was captured by sequencing in a study of cytotoxic CD8 clonotypes in ibrutinib-treated CLL. Study overall: Partial response was seen in around 25 patients and complete response in 2; after median about 68 months, roughly 14 stayed remitted, roughly twelve progressed. Once treatment had gone on for a median of 12 months, range 6 to 36, response samples were drawn. General study points: Public clonotypes were rare and shrank or held steady on treatment. Having risen at ibrutinib response, clonality had fallen back toward baseline by progression.

With respect to this clone: No antigen is known for it.

TCRdb's table, derived via immunoSEQ multiplex PCR, lists solely in-frame clones and lacks some. The table records tens of thousands of clones, around 52% of them present only once. CDR1 and CDR2 (germline): MNHEY, SMNVEV (reference sequence). The CDR3 has 15 amino acids. Trimming took 5 bases from V and 3 from J, leaving 17 bases between them. V and J are TRBV27 and TRBJ2-7; possible D gene TRBD2, 6 bases. The material was PBMCs, obtained after 12 months of ibrutinib treatment. This receptor was obtained from a human donor with chronic lymphocytic leukemia. This CDR3 is CASSQGTGSNYEQYF. DNA of the CDR3: TGTGCCAGCAGTCAAGGGACTGGGTCTAACTACGAGCAGTACTTC.